The next 8 T cell receptor beta chains were all read from a single sample in a study of control samples from healthy donors and cancer patients. The method was immunoSEQ multiplex PCR; TCRdb's version includes in-frame clones alone and lacks a portion of them. The table lists 150,000 to 200,000 clones, about 90% of them singletons. The specimen was blood. Every receptor here comes from a man younger than 35 in good health.

CDR3 in amino acids: CASSLTGFSYEQYF. CDR3 DNA: TGTGCCAGCAGTTTGACAGGGTTCTCCTACGAGCAGTACTTC. The chain carries TRBV28 and TRBJ2-7; 7 bases are a match to TRBD1. Germline CDR1 MDHEN, CDR2 SYDVKM. This CDR3 has 14 amino acids. The junction had 2 bases not matched to a gene; V was cut back by 3 bases and J by 0 bases.

The count of this clone is one. The CDR3 reads CASSQSWGNTEAFF. For the CDR3, the DNA is TGTGCCAGCAGCCAATCCTGGGGGAACACTGAAGCTTTCTTT. V is TRBV3-1 (or the pseudogene TRBV3-2) and J is TRBJ1-1; no definite D call. There are 14 residues in the CDR3. V lost 2 bases, J lost 1 base, and 8 bases lay in between. The V gene's germline CDR1 is LGHDT and CDR2 YNNKEL (reference sequence).

The CDR3 sequence: CASSLGRTSVSNEQFF. The CDR3 nucleotides read TGTGCCAGCAGCTTAGGTCGGACTAGCGTTTCGAATGAGCAGTTCTTC. The chain recombines TRBV7-3 with TRBJ2-1, with 9 positions matching TRBD2. CDR3 length equals 16 residues. The germline CDR1 and CDR2 sequences are SGHTA and FQGTGA. The J segment lost 7 bases and the V segment lost 2 bases, leaving 9 bases of the junction unmatched.

The chain joins TRBV5-1 to TRBJ1-1, with a tentative D call TRBD1 (5 bases). Trimming left V 6 bases short and J 3 bases short, with 15 bases between. Germline assignment: CDR1 SGHRS and CDR2 YFSETQ. The CDR3 is 14 amino acids. CDR3: CASMYSGRDTEAFF. The CDR3, as DNA: TGCGCCAGCATGTACTCAGGGAGGGACACTGAAGCTTTCTTT. The variable domain in full, completed from reference TRBV5-1 and TRBJ1-1, reads KAGVTQTPRYLIKTRGQQVTLSCSPISGHRSVSWYQQTPGQGLQFLFEYFSETQRNKGNFPGRFSGRQFSNSRSEMNVSTLELGDSALYLCASMYSGRDTEAFFGQGTRLTVV.

This chain joins TRBV7-9 and TRBJ2-3; D gene ambiguous. Trimming stripped 5 bases from V and 3 bases from J, with 6 bases between. The CDR3 covers 12 residues. CDR1 and CDR2 from the germline V gene are SEHNR and FQNEAQ (reference sequence). CDR3 amino acids: CASSAGTDTQYF. CDR3 sequence (DNA): TGTGCCAGCAGCGCCGGGACAGATACGCAGTATTTT.

This rearrangement joins TRBV15 to TRBJ1-5; the D gene is possibly TRBD1 (6 bases). The CDR3 spans 18 residues. Per germline, CDR1 LNHNV and CDR2 YYDKDF (reference sequence). V lost 4 bases and J 4 bases, leaving 23 bases between the germline ends. The CDR3 coding sequence is TGTGCCACCAGCACAGACCGGGCCTACAGGGAAGGGAATCAGCCCCAGCATTTT. Protein: CATSTDRAYREGNQPQHF. Filled out from reference TRBV15 and TRBJ1-5, the complete variable domain reads DAMVIQNPRYQVTQFGKPVTLSCSQTLNHNVMYWYQQKSSQAPKLLFHYYDKDFNNEADTPDNFQSRRPNTSFCFLDIRSPGLGDTAMYLCATSTDRAYREGNQPQHFGDGTRLSIL.

CDR3 DNA: TGTGCCAGCAGCCAACGGGCGAACACTGAAGCTTTCTTT. It encodes CASSQRANTEAFF. The chain employs TRBV16 and TRBJ1-1, with no clear D. CDR3 length: 13 amino acids. CDR1 is KGHSY and CDR2 is FQNENV in the germline V gene. V was cut by 2 bases and J by 1 base, with 5 bases left in between.

This clone was found once. The V gene is TRBV9, the J gene TRBJ1-2; no firm D call. The germline V and J ends were trimmed by 4 bases and 8 bases, with 12 bases remaining between them. This CDR3 has 12 residues. Germline V gene lookup returns CDR1 SGDLS and CDR2 YYNGEE. The CDR3 protein is CASSSLTLGYTF. As DNA, the CDR3 is TGTGCCAGCAGCTCTCTGACGTTGGGCTACACCTTC.